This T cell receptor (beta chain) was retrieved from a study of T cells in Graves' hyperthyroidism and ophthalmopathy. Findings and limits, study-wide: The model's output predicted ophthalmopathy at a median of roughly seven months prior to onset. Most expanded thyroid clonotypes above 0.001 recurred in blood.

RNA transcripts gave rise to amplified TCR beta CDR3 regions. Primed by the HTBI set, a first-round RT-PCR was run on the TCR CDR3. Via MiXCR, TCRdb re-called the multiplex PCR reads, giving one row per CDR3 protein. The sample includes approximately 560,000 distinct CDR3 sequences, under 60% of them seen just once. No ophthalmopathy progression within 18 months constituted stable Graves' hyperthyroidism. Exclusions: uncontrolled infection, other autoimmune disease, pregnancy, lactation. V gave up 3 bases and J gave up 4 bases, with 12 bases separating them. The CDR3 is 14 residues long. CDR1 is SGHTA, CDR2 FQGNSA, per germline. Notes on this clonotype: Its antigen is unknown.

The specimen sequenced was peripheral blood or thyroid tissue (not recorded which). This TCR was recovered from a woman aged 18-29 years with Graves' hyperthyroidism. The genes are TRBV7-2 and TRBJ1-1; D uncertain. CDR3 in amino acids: CASSLVSPGTEAFF. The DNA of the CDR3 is TGTGCCAGCAGCTTGGTCTCGCCGGGCACTGAAGCTTTCTTT.